This record concerns one T cell receptor beta chain sequence. The antigen is unknown. Repertoires were generated with immunoSEQ multiplex PCR, while TCRdb's copy carries only in-frame clones and drops some. This repertoire shows roughly 42,000 clones, approximately 85% found once; its top ten account for around a quarter. The data were obtained in a study of T cell responses to AZD1222 COVID-19 vaccine. Findings of the study overall: With two AZD1222 doses given, Spike-specific TCR breadth and depth both rose. Clonal diversity was possibly underestimated, and white British individuals and females predominated among donors. Nearly half of unique spike-specific TCRs reportedly avoided B.1.351 and B.1.1.7 mutated regions. Repertoires in all cases were sampled only once the peak T cell response had passed.

With V trimmed by 3 bases and J by 6 bases, 5 bases remained unmatched. This CDR3 has 15 residues. Germline loops: CDR1 ENHRY, CDR2 SYGVKD. The source of this sequence is an adult who received the MenACWY meningococcal vaccine as a control. The material sequenced was peripheral blood, taken 28 days after the second dose of the MenACWY control vaccine. This chain links TRBV10-3 with TRBJ1-6; the match to TRBD1 covers 7 bases. CDR3 residues: CAISDRQGFNSPLHF. CDR3 DNA: TGTGCCATCAGTGATCGACAGGGATTTAATTCACCCCTCCACTTT.